The next 6 T cell receptor beta chains were all read from a single sample in a study of vaccination and CD4 T cells after COVID-19. Antigens of these TCRs are unknown. Cultured CD4+ T cell DNA was sequenced using the Oncomine TCR Beta short-read assay. TCRdb passed the PCR reads through MiXCR, listing each CDR3 protein once. The sample lists about 18,000 distinct CDR3 sequences; around 43% were seen once. As to treatment: roughly ten-day PBMC culture with coronavirus spike peptide pools or control peptides (ViraFEST assay). Sequenced here: CD4+ T cells from blood, cultured in vitro, sampled before SARS-CoV-2 vaccination. These receptors came from a human donor who received a COVID-19 vaccine.

This clonotype turned up a few times. No DNA is shown, since the ends of the CDR3 on it are uncertain; the CDR3 is the one TCRdb lists. The chain employs TRBV7-5 and TRBJ2-3; no check of the table's D call, TRBD1, against the DNA was made. TRBV7-5 is deemed a pseudogene. The CDR3 has 21 amino acids, counting both end residues. This CDR3 reads CISVSEALHKLFGASTDTQYF.

This clonotype was observed a few times. J is TRBJ2-5 and V is TRBV6-2 or TRBV6-3, with D perhaps matching TRBD1 or TRBD2 (5 bases each). The CDR3 is made up of 17 amino acids. Trimming pared 6 bases from V and 5 bases from J, leaving 25 bases between. Germline V CDR1 and CDR2: MNHEY, SVGEGT. DNA for the CDR3: TGTGCCAGCAGCCCTCCCAAGGGGAGTCCCTCCGGGGAGACCCAGTACTTC. Translating it yields CASSPPKGSPSGETQYF.

Only a few counts were recorded for this clonotype. This chain connects TRBV10-3 to TRBJ2-1; unclear D gene. V lost 2 bases to trimming and J lost 0 bases, with 11 bases between them. CDR3 length equals 16 residues. CDR1 and CDR2 (germline): ENHRY, SYGVKD. CDR3 sequence reads: CAISEASLSSYNEQFF. CDR3 coding DNA: TGTGCCATCAGTGAGGCCAGCCTTAGCTCCTACAATGAGCAGTTCTTC.

V is TRBV20-1 and J is TRBJ1-1; a possible D gene is TRBD1 (5 bases). Germline V gives CDR1 DFQATT, CDR2 SNEGSKA (reference sequence). V lost 5 bases and J lost 1, with 17 bases in between. There are 15 residues in the CDR3. DNA for the CDR3: TGCAGTGCTCTTCCTCGCGGGGGATCGAACACTGAAGCTTTCTTT. This codes for CSALPRGGSNTEAFF.

This clonotype was counted only a few times. The rearrangement joins TRBV7-8 to TRBJ1-2, with unresolved D. CDR1 and CDR2 from the germline V gene are SGHVS and FQNEAQ. Trimming cost V 1 base and J 7 bases, with 19 bases left between them. The CDR3 contains 16 residues. Written as DNA, the CDR3 is TGTGCCAGCAGCTTAGTAGGTCGGGGTATGGATTTTGGCTACACCTTC. Residues: CASSLVGRGMDFGYTF.

This rearrangement joins TRBV19 to TRBJ2-2; 8 bases match TRBD2. This CDR3 spans 14 amino acids. CDR1 LNHDA and CDR2 SQIVND come from the germline V gene (reference sequence). Losses at the gene ends were 3 bases for V and 4 bases for J; bases not matched to a gene: 1. The CDR3 is CASSMAGGTGELFF. CDR3 nucleotide sequence: TGTGCCAGTAGTATGGCGGGGGGCACCGGGGAGCTGTTTTTT.